Detailed here is one TCR beta chain. This study enrolled people aged roughly 18 to 89 from about 24 US geographic areas. Cohorts were assigned according to the clinical history that participants reported. Either two negative PCRs, clearance, or symptom resolution qualified Cohort 3 donors as recovered. The data originate from a study of blood T cell repertoires in COVID-19. Across the whole study: The United States, Italy and Spain were the sources of the acute and convalescent COVID-19 samples.

Sequencing was performed with immunoSEQ multiplex PCR; in TCRdb, only in-frame clones are kept and a portion is missing. The sample lists more than 85,000 clones; about 86% were seen once. Losses at the gene ends were 7 bases for V and 3 bases for J; bases not matched to a gene: 4. Germline V lookup: CDR1 MNHEY, CDR2 SVGAGI. The CDR3 has 14 amino acids. The TCR was taken from a woman between 50 and 59 years old who had recovered from COVID-19. The chain is built from TRBV6-5 and TRBJ1-3, with 9 positions matching TRBD1. The sequenced sample consisted of PBMCs or T cells enriched from blood (not recorded which). The DNA of the CDR3 is TGTGCCAGCAAGGACAGGGGAGGTGGAAACACCATATATTTT. This encodes CASKDRGGGNTIYF.